This T cell receptor (beta chain) is from a study of OX40 agonist ivuxolimab in advanced cancers. Data came from immunoSEQ multiplex PCR; TCRdb stores just in-frame clones and leaves some out. This table holds about 73,000 clones, about 92% found once. V dropped 0 bases and J dropped 2; count of bases not matched to a gene: 4. The CDR3 totals 16 residues. Germline V gene lookup returns CDR1 SGHAT and CDR2 FQNNGV. The source was CD4+ or CD8+ T cells sorted from blood, collected in a trial of the OX40 agonist ivuxolimab. This receptor was taken from an adult with an advanced solid tumor such as melanoma, head and neck, liver or kidney cancer. The gene calls are TRBV11-2 and TRBJ2-7; 10 positions agree with TRBD2. CDR3 DNA sequence: TGTGCCAGCAGCTTAGATGCTAGCGGGGGCACCTACGAGCAGTACTTC. Translation gives CASSLDASGGTYEQYF.